Shown below are 21 T cell receptor beta chains from a single sample sequenced in a study of shared clonotypes between healthy human individuals. Libraries were prepared by immunoSEQ multiplex PCR; TCRdb keeps only in-frame clonotypes and omits some of them. The repertoire consists of about 1.5 million clones, with around 98% occurring once and the leading ten covering approximately 0.45%. Sequenced input: naive CD4+ T cells sorted from blood. Subset: CD45RA+ positively selected. Receptors were obtained from a man aged 25 to 45 in good health.

The J gene is TRBJ2-3, the V gene TRBV18, with TRBD1 identical over 8 bases. The J segment lost 5 bases and the V segment lost 4 bases, leaving 11 bases of the junction unmatched. In germline, CDR1 is KGHSH, CDR2 LQKENI. The CDR3 runs 16 residues. Written as DNA, the CDR3 is TGTGCCAGCTCACTCCTCGGGACAGGCATTAGAGATACGCAGTATTTT. Translated, it gives CASSLLGTGIRDTQYF.

This chain uses TRBV19 with TRBJ2-7; D could derive from TRBD1 or TRBD2 (5 bases each). This CDR3 comprises 13 residues. Trimming stripped 5 bases from V and 5 bases from J, with 13 bases between. In germline, CDR1 is LNHDA, CDR2 SQIVND (reference sequence). CDR3 in amino acids: CASSEGSWDEQYF. The CDR3 DNA is TGTGCCAGTAGTGAGGGGAGCTGGGACGAGCAGTACTTC.

A single count supports this clone. This sequence joins TRBV29-1 and TRBJ2-3; the match to TRBD2 covers 11 bases. J gave up 4 bases and V 7 bases, and 7 bases lay outside the gene matches. This CDR3 has 14 amino acids. CDR1 and CDR2 from the germline V gene are SQVTM and ANQGSEA. CDR3 nucleotide sequence: TGCAGCGGTAGTGGGACTAGCGGTGCAGATACGCAGTATTTT. Translation gives CSGSGTSGADTQYF.

The chain links TRBV2 to TRBJ1-4; the D gene is possibly TRBD1 (5 bases). The germline V and J ends were trimmed by 5 bases and 3 bases, with 13 bases remaining between them. CDR1 is SNHLY, CDR2 FYNNEI, per germline. This CDR3 region has 15 residues. The CDR3 loop reads CASSKDRASNEKLFF. The CDR3 DNA is TGTGCCAGCAGTAAAGACAGAGCTTCTAATGAAAAACTGTTTTTT. Full variable domain (outside the CDR3, taken from reference TRBV2 and TRBJ1-4): EPEVTQTPSHQVTQMGQEVILRCVPISNHLYFYWYRQILGQKVEFLVSFYNNEISEKSEIFDDQFSVERPDGSNFTLKIRSTKLEDSAMYFCASSKDRASNEKLFFGSGTQLSVL.

V usage is TRBV27 and J usage is TRBJ2-7, with D possibly matching TRBD1 (6 bases). This CDR3 contains 17 residues. CDR1 and CDR2 (germline): MNHEY, SMNVEV (reference sequence). V was cut by 6 bases and J by 3 bases, with 24 bases left in between. The CDR3 bases are TGTGCCAGCAGCTCCCCCCAGGGGTCTAGGACATACTACGAGCAGTACTTC. Residues: CASSSPQGSRTYYEQYF.

In the case of this clone: The identical CDR3 is also encoded by other nucleotide sequences in the sample. The CDR3 loop reads CASSIEGFSYNEQFF. The DNA of the CDR3 is TGTGCCAGTAGTATTGAGGGGTTTTCCTACAATGAGCAGTTCTTC. The V gene is TRBV19, the J gene TRBJ2-1; D might be TRBD1 or TRBD2, each matching 5 bases. The CDR3 runs to 15 residues. Germline loops: CDR1 LNHDA, CDR2 SQIVND (reference sequence). Trimming took off 3 bases at V and 1 base at J, with 10 bases between the two ends.

The gene calls are TRBV7-9 and TRBJ1-4, with a tentative D call TRBD1 (6 bases). This CDR3 is 12 amino acids long. In germline, CDR1 is SEHNR, CDR2 FQNEAQ (reference sequence). V was shortened by 5 bases and J by 8 bases, with 9 bases between the two germline ends. DNA for the CDR3: TGTGCCAGCAGCCTCCAGGGGGAAAAACTGTTTTTT. This translates into CASSLQGEKLFF. Looking up the rest from reference TRBV7-9 and TRBJ1-4 gives the full variable domain: DTGVSQNPRHKITKRGQNVTFRCDPISEHNRLYWYRQTLGQGPEFLTYFQNEAQLEKSRLLSDRFSAERPKGSFSTLEIQRTEQGDSAMYLCASSLQGEKLFFGSGTQLSVL.

This chain connects TRBV18 to TRBJ1-5, with D perhaps matching TRBD1 (5 bases). The V end was cut by 1 base, the J end by 7 bases, with 23 bases between. This CDR3 region has 18 residues. In germline, CDR1 is KGHSH, CDR2 LQKENI. CDR3 loop: CASSPRALGTGVGQPQHF. Written as DNA, the CDR3 is TGTGCCAGCTCACCACGGGCCTTGGGAACAGGTGTCGGCCAGCCCCAGCATTTT.

The V and J genes are TRBV7-9 and TRBJ2-3; 11 positions match TRBD2. V dropped 5 bases and J dropped 4; count of bases not matched to a gene: 5. CDR3 size: 15 residues. Germline loops: CDR1 SEHNR, CDR2 FQNEAQ (reference sequence). CDR3 sequence (DNA): TGTGCCAGCAGCCTCACTAGCGGGAGATCAGATACGCAGTATTTT. Its protein product is CASSLTSGRSDTQYF.

V gene TRBV7-9 combines with J gene TRBJ2-7; no clear D. CDR3 length: 12 amino acids. CDR1 and CDR2 from the germline V gene are SEHNR and FQNEAQ (reference sequence). V lost 3 bases to trimming and J lost 7 bases, with 10 bases between them. CDR3 residues: CASSFNVGEQYF. CDR3 coding DNA: TGTGCCAGCAGCTTTAACGTTGGAGAGCAGTACTTC.

This clone was seen a single time. V and J are TRBV10-3 and TRBJ2-1; 9 bases are shared with TRBD2. The J segment lost 8 bases and the V segment lost 3 bases, leaving 11 bases of the junction unmatched. Germline lookup yields CDR1 ENHRY and CDR2 SYGVKD. The CDR3 has 16 residues. The CDR3 is CAISDLGAGGRDEQFF. For the CDR3, the DNA is TGTGCCATCAGTGATCTGGGTGCGGGAGGGCGCGATGAGCAGTTCTTC.

This clone was seen more than once but under ten times. V is TRBV30 and J is TRBJ1-1; the D is unclear. The V gene's germline CDR1 is GTSNPN and CDR2 SVGIG (reference sequence). V was clipped by 1 base and J by 1 base, with 10 bases between them. The CDR3 totals 14 residues. The CDR3, as DNA: TGTGCCTGGAGTGCGGGCCAAAGGAACACTGAAGCTTTCTTT. It encodes CAWSAGQRNTEAFF.

The rearrangement uses TRBV20-1 and TRBJ2-5; D gene unclear. In germline, CDR1 is DFQATT, CDR2 SNEGSKA (reference sequence). V was trimmed by 5 bases and J by 6 bases, leaving 7 bases between them. CDR3 size: 10 residues. The CDR3 sequence: CSAGRKTQYF. The CDR3 region has the DNA TGCAGTGCTGGCAGGAAGACCCAGTACTTC.

This chain links TRBV23-1 with TRBJ1-2; the D is unclear. TRBV23-1 qualifies as an ORF whose function is uncertain. The CDR3 loop spans 14 amino acids. V was shortened by 1 base and J by 4 bases, with 10 bases between the two germline ends. DNA for the CDR3: TGCGCCAGCAGTCAATTGCTTTGCTCCTATGGCTACACCTTC. Translation: CASSQLLCSYGYTF.

The chain links TRBV4-1 to TRBJ2-2; 8 bases are a match to TRBD2. The CDR3 has 16 amino acids. Trimming removed 1 base from V and 5 bases from J; junction bases left unmatched: 6. CDR1 MGHRA and CDR2 YSYEKL come from the germline V gene. The CDR3 loop reads CASSQVPGRATGELFF. In DNA, the CDR3 is TGCGCCAGCAGCCAAGTGCCCGGGAGGGCTACCGGGGAGCTGTTTTTT.

This chain connects TRBV30 to TRBJ2-7; 7 bases line up with TRBD2. Germline CDR1 is GTSNPN and CDR2 is SVGIG (reference sequence). The CDR3 is made up of 14 amino acids. J lost 5 bases, V lost 0 bases, and 7 bases had no gene match. The CDR3 DNA sequence: TGTGCCTGGAGTGTTGGCGGGAGCCACCACGAGCAGTACTTC. Protein product: CAWSVGGSHHEQYF.

This clone was picked up one time. The chain employs TRBV6-5 and TRBJ2-1; TRBD1 aligns across 8 bases. The CDR3 consists of 14 residues. With V trimmed by 8 bases and J by 5 bases, 8 bases remained unmatched. The germline V gene encodes CDR1 MNHEY and CDR2 SVGAGI. CDR3 loop: CASAYQDRDNEQFF. In nucleotides, the CDR3 is TGTGCCAGCGCGTACCAGGACAGGGACAATGAGCAGTTCTTC.

The V gene is TRBV29-1, the J gene TRBJ1-3, with D possibly matching TRBD1 (6 bases). Germline V gene sequence: CDR1 SQVTM, CDR2 ANQGSEA. The CDR3 runs to 15 residues. Trimming removed 7 bases from V and 6 bases from J, with 22 bases in between. CDR3 coding DNA: TGCAGCGGGCCGAGGTTGGGGGGCAGGATAAACACCATATATTTT. As protein: CSGPRLGGRINTIYF. Filled out from reference TRBV29-1 and TRBJ1-3, the complete variable domain reads SAVISQKPSRDICQRGTSLTIQCQVDSQVTMMFWYRQQPGQSLTLIATANQGSEATYESGFVIDKFPISRPNLTFSTLTVSNMSPEDSSIYLCSGPRLGGRINTIYFGEGSWLTVV.

The rearrangement uses TRBV9 and TRBJ2-3; TRBD2 agrees at 7 bases. Germline CDR1 is SGDLS and CDR2 is YYNGEE. CDR3 length: 17 amino acids. The V gene end was trimmed by 0 bases and the J gene end by 0 bases; junction bases not matched to a gene: 7. This chain's CDR3 is CASSVAPSGQSTDTQYF. The CDR3 DNA follows: TGTGCCAGCAGCGTAGCCCCTAGCGGACAAAGCACAGATACGCAGTATTTT.

The J gene is TRBJ2-1, the V gene TRBV14; D perhaps matches TRBD2 (5 bases). The V gene's germline CDR1 is SGHDN and CDR2 FVKESK. Trimming took 4 bases from V and 13 from J, leaving 17 bases between them. The CDR3 totals 13 residues. The CDR3 DNA reads TGTGCCAGCAGCCCCGTCCGGGGTGGGAGACAGTTCTTC. It codes for CASSPVRGGRQFF. Full variable domain (missing parts from reference TRBV14 and TRBJ2-1): EAGVTQFPSHSVIEKGQTVTLRCDPISGHDNLYWYRRVMGKEIKFLLHFVKESKQDESGMPNNRFLAERTGGTYSTLKVQPAELEDSGVYFCASSPVRGGRQFFGPGTRLTVL.

This chain connects TRBV9 to TRBJ2-1; D gene unclear. V was pared by 0 bases and J by 5 bases, with 6 bases between. CDR1 is SGDLS, CDR2 YYNGEE, per germline. The CDR3 has 13 residues. The CDR3 nucleotides are TGTGCCAGCAGCGTAGACAGAAACAATGAGCAGTTCTTC. Protein sequence: CASSVDRNNEQFF.